This entry is about one T cell receptor beta chain. This entry comes from a study of blood T cells in healthy people across ages. Using a J-beta primer mix together with a sample-barcoded 5' primer, a second PCR was run for roughly 6 to 11 cycles. Each cDNA molecule, via a template-switch adaptor with 12 random nucleotides, was tagged. TCRdb re-called the 5' RACE reads through MiXCR, storing one row per CDR3 protein. The table includes 750,000 to 850,000 distinct CDR3 sequences, roughly 25% detected once. These sequences were also reported in another study, on T cells of mothers and their children. That report adds: Per mother, over 8 million TCR beta CDR3 reads were obtained; per child, about 3 million.

The TCR was taken from a boy aged 5-17 years in good health. Specimen: blood.

The CDR3 is CAWSPGQGFQPQHF. The CDR3 coding sequence is TGTGCCTGGAGTCCAGGACAGGGCTTTCAGCCCCAGCATTTT. The gene calls are TRBV30 and TRBJ1-5; 8 bases align to TRBD1. Trimming cost V 2 bases and J 6 bases; bases outside gene matches: 6. CDR3 length equals 14 residues. In germline, CDR1 is GTSNPN, CDR2 SVGIG (reference sequence).